This TCR beta chain was recorded in a study of T cell responses to AZD1222 COVID-19 vaccine. Study overall: Researchers grouped second doses given at about 4 or about 12 weeks into one pool. Findings of the study overall: It should be noted that donors were predominantly white British and more often female, and clonal diversity was possibly underestimated.

Details on this clone: Its matching antigen is unknown. Germline and junction disagree at one end, which may indicate a read error.

The CDR3 runs 15 residues. The V gene's germline CDR1 is SSHAT and CDR2 FNYEAQ (reference sequence). The method was immunoSEQ multiplex PCR; TCRdb's version includes in-frame clones alone and lacks a portion of them. This repertoire shows approximately 170,000 clones, 75% to 90% found once; its top ten account for about 6.9%. The V call is TRBV7-7, the J call TRBJ2-7; 7 positions agree with TRBD1. This sequence was found in an adult in good health. The starting material was peripheral blood, obtained on day 0 of AZD1222 vaccination. Here the CDR3 reads CASSLGPGTEDEQYF. For the CDR3, the DNA is TGTGCTAGCAGCTTGGGACCCGGGACAGAAGACGAGCAGTACTTC. The complete variable domain, with remaining parts taken from reference TRBV7-7 and TRBJ2-7, reads GAGVSQSPRYKVTKRGQDVTLRCDPISSHATLYWYQQALGQGPEFLTYFNYEAQPDKSGLPSDRFSAERPEGSISTLTIQRTEQRDSAMYRCASSLGPGTEDEQYFGPGTRLTVT.